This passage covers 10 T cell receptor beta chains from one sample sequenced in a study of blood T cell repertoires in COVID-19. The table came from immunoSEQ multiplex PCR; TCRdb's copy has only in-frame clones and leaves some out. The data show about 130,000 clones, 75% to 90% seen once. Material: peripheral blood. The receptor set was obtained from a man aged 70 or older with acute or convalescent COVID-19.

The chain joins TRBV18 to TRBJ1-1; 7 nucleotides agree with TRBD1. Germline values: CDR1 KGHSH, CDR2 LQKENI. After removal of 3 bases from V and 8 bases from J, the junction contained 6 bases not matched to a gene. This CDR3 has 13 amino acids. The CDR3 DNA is TGTGCCAGCTCACCTCTGACAGGGAGGGAAGCTTTCTTT. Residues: CASSPLTGREAFF. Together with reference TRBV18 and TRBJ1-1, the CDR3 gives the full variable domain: NAGVMQNPRHLVRRRGQEARLRCSPMKGHSHVYWYRQLPEEGLKFMVYLQKENIIDESGMPKERFSAEFPKEGPSILRIQQVVRGDSAAYFCASSPLTGREAFFGQGTRLTVV.

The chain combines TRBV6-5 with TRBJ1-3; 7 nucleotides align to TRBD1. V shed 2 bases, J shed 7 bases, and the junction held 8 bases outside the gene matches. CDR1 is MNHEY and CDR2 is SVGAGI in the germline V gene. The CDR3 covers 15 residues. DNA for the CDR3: TGTGCCAGCAGTTACGGCCAGGGGGATCTCAACACCATATATTTT. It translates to CASSYGQGDLNTIYF.

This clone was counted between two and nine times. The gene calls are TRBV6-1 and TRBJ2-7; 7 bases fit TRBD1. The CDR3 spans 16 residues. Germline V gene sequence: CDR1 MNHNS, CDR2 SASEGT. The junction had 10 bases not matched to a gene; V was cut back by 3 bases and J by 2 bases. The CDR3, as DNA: TGTGCCAGCAGTGATCCAGGACAGGCTCTAACCTACGAGCAGTACTTC. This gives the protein CASSDPGQALTYEQYF.

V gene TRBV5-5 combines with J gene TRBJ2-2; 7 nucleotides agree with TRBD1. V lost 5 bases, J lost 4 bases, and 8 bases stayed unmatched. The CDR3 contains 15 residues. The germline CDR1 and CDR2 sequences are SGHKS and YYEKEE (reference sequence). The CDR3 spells CASRWARQGTGELFF. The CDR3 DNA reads TGTGCCAGCAGGTGGGCCCGACAGGGCACCGGGGAGCTGTTTTTT. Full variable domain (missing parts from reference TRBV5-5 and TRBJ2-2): DAGVTQSPTHLIKTRGQQVTLRCSPISGHKSVSWYQQVLGQGPQFIFQYYEKEERGRGNFPDRFSARQFPNYSSELNVNALLLGDSALYLCASRWARQGTGELFFGEGSRLTVL.

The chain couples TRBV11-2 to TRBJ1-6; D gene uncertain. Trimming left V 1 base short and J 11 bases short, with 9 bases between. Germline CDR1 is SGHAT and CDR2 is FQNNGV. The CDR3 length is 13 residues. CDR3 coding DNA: TGTGCCAGCAGCTTAGGTCTCCCGGCACCCCTCCACTTT. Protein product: CASSLGLPAPLHF.

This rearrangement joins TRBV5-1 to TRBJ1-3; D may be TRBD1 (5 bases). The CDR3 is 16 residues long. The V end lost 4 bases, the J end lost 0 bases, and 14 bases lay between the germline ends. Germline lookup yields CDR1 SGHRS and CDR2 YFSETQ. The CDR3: CASSPATAFSGNTIYF. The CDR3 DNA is TGCGCCAGCAGCCCGGCGACAGCGTTCTCTGGAAACACCATATATTTT.

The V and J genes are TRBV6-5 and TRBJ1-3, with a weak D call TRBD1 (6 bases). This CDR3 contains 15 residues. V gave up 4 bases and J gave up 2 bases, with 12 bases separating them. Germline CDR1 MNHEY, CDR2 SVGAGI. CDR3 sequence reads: CASSWSGGPGNTIYF. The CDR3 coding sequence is TGTGCCAGCAGTTGGTCGGGGGGGCCTGGAAACACCATATATTTT.

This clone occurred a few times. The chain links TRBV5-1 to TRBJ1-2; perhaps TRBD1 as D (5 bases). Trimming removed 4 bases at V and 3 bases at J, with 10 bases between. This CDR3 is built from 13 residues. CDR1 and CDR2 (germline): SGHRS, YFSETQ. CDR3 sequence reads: CASSTEGDYGYTF. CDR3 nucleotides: TGCGCCAGCAGCACGGAAGGGGACTATGGCTACACCTTC.

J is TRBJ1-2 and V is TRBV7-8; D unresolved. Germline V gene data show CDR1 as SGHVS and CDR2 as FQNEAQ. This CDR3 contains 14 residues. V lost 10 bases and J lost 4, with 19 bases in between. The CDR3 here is CATTQTEGRYGYTF. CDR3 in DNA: TGTGCCACAACTCAGACGGAGGGCCGCTATGGCTACACCTTC.

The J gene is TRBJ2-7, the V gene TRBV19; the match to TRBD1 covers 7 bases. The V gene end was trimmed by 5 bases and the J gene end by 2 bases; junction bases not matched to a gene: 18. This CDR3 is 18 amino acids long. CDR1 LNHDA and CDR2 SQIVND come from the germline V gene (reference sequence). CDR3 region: CASSFSLPRSGQTYEQYF. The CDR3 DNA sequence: TGTGCCAGTAGTTTTTCCCTGCCCCGATCGGGACAGACCTACGAGCAGTACTTC.